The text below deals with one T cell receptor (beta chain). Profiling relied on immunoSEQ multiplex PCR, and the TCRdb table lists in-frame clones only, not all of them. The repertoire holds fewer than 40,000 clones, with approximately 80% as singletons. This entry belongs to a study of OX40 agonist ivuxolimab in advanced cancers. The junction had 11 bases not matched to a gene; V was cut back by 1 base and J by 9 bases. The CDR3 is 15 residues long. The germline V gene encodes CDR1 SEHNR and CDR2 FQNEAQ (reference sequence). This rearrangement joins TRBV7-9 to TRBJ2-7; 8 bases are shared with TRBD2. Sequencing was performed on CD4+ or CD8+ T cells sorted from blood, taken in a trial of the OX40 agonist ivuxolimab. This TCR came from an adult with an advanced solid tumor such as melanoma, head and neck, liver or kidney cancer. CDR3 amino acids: CASSLGLLAGSGQYF. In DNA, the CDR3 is TGTGCCAGCAGCTTAGGTCTTCTAGCGGGCTCGGGGCAGTACTTC.